This note documents a single T cell receptor (beta chain) sequence. The antigen is unknown. The sample belongs to a study of T-cell reconstitution after alpha-beta-depleted transplantation in children. Unique molecular identifiers were incorporated when the TCRbeta library was constructed. MiXCR, run by TCRdb on the PCR reads, gives a single entry per CDR3 protein. Of fewer than 550,000 distinct CDR3 sequences listed, more than 9.5% are singletons. Study conclusions and caveats: T-cell counts and diversity at one year post-transplant came mainly from newly produced T cells. Two months or so post-transplant, alpha-beta T cells reportedly derived from several hundred expanded graft clones.

V shed 5 bases and J 5 bases; nucleotides not matched to a gene: 4. The CDR3 length is 15 residues. Germline V gene sequence: CDR1 SGHTA, CDR2 FQGNSA. This chain uses TRBV7-2 with TRBJ1-6; 9 nucleotides align to TRBD1. This specimen consisted of PBMCs, mostly from graft donor cells, obtained 180 days after TCRalphabeta/CD19-depleted stem cell transplant. This TCR came from a female patient between 2 and 15 years old who had a stem cell transplant for aplastic anemia, so the T cells may come from the graft donor. CDR3 DNA: TGTGCCAGCAGCCTGGACAGGGGTAATAATTCACCCCTCCACTTT. Its translation: CASSLDRGNNSPLHF.